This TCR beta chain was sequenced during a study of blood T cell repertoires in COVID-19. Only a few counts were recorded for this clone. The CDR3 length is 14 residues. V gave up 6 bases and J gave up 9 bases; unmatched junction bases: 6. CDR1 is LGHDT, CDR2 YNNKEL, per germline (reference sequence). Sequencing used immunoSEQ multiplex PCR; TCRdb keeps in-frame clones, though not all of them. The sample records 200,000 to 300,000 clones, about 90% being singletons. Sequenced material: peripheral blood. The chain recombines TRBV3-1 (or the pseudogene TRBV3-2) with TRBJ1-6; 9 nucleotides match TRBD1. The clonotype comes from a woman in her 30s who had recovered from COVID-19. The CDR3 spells CASRTGTGLSPLHF. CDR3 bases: TGTGCCAGCAGGACCGGGACAGGGCTTTCACCCCTCCACTTT.